This entry concerns a single T cell receptor (beta chain). The antigen remains undetermined. The sample belongs to a study of cytomegalovirus exposure and HLA in healthy donors. PCR amplification relied on 60 Vbeta primers (plus 13 Jbeta primers). Assay: immunoSEQ multiplex PCR; the TCRdb copy retains only in-frame clones and omits some. The sample yields just over 85,000 clones, over 70% seen once. The CDR3 contains 14 residues. Trimming cost V 6 bases and J 7 bases, with 13 bases left between them. Germline loops: CDR1 MRHNA, CDR2 SNTAGT. Study-wide findings and caveats: An Asian-associated ancestry cluster reportedly showed fewer N-insertions than the approximately 690-donor mean in a later analysis. High sensitivity and specificity were reportedly achieved when the classifier diagnosed cytomegalovirus status. Later work associated roughly 17,000 TCR beta sequences with HLA alleles at 0.05 false discovery rate.

The chain joins TRBV6-4 to TRBJ1-6; TRBD1 is a possible D gene (5 bases). Sequenced material: PBMCs. The origin of this receptor is a man aged 35-49 years in good health and CMV-seronegative. The CDR3 loop is CASSTTASNSPLHF. For the CDR3, the DNA is TGTGCCAGCAGCACGACAGCGTCAAATTCACCCCTCCACTTT.